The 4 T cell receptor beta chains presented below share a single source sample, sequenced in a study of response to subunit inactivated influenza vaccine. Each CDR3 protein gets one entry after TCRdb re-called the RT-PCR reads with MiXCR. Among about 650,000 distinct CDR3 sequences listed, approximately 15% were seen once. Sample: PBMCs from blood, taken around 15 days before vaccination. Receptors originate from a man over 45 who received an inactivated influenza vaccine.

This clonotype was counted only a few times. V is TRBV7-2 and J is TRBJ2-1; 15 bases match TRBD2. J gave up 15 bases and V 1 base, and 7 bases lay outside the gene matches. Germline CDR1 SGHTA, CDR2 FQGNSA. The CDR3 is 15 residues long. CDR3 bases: TGTGCCAGCAGCTTAGGGACTAGCGGGAGGGCCCAGCGGTTCTTC. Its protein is CASSLGTSGRAQRFF.

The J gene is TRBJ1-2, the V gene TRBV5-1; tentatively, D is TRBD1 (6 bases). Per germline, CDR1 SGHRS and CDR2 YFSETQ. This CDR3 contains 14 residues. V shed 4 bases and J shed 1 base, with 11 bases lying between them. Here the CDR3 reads CASSISQGNYGYTF. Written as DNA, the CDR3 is TGCGCCAGCAGCATTTCACAGGGTAACTATGGCTACACCTTC.

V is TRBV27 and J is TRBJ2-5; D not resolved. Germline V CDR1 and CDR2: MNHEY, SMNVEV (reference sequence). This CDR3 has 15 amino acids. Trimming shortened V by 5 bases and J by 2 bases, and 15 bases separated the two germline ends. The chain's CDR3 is CASSPANSRQETQYF. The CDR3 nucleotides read TGTGCCAGCAGTCCCGCCAACAGCCGACAAGAGACCCAGTACTTC.

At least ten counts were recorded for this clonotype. The CDR3: CASRLRGNEQFF. The CDR3 nucleotides are TGTGCCAGCAGACTCCGGGGCAATGAGCAGTTCTTC. This sequence joins TRBV5-6 and TRBJ2-1; a possible D gene is TRBD2 (5 bases). The germline V and J ends were trimmed by 5 bases and 6 bases, with 9 bases remaining between them. The CDR3 contains 12 residues. Germline V gene sequence: CDR1 SGHDT, CDR2 YYEEEE. Full variable domain (remainder filled in from reference TRBV5-6 and TRBJ2-1): DAGVTQSPTHLIKTRGQQVTLRCSPKSGHDTVSWYQQALGQGPQFIFQYYEEEERQRGNFPDRFSGHQFPNYSSELNVNALLLGDSALYLCASRLRGNEQFFGPGTRLTVL.